A single sample is the source of the 13 T cell receptor beta chains below, sequenced in a study of CD8 T cells in ankylosing spondylitis. TCRdb independently ran MiXCR on the 5' RACE reads; one entry per CDR3 protein. In the table there are roughly 97,000 distinct CDR3 sequences, 8% to 10% of which are singletons. Sequencing was done on a sample of blood, either unsorted or a sorted T cell fraction (not recorded which). All receptors derive from a male donor with ankylosing spondylitis or in good health (not recorded which).

This clonotype was found many times. This rearrangement joins TRBV4-2 to TRBJ2-7; D perhaps matches TRBD2 (6 bases). The germline V gene has CDR1 LGHNA and CDR2 YNFKEQ. The V end was cut by 1 base, the J end by 2 bases, with 12 bases between. The CDR3 is 15 amino acids. This CDR3 is CASSQVSGPPYEQYF. In DNA form, the CDR3 reads TGTGCCAGCAGCCAAGTCAGCGGGCCACCCTACGAGCAGTACTTC.

This clonotype came up many times. The CDR3 here is CASSIDERKGADTQYF. In nucleotides, the CDR3 is TGTGCCAGTAGTATAGATGAGAGGAAGGGAGCAGATACGCAGTATTTT. The genes are TRBV19 and TRBJ2-3, with TRBD2 as a possible D gene (5 bases). The CDR3 length is 16 residues. Germline assignment: CDR1 LNHDA and CDR2 SQIVND (reference sequence). V was trimmed by 0 bases and J by 4 bases, leaving 14 bases between them. Full variable domain (missing parts from reference TRBV19 and TRBJ2-3): DGGITQSPKYLFRKEGQNVTLSCEQNLNHDAMYWYRQDPGQGLRLIYYSQIVNDFQKGDIAEGYSVSREKKESFPLTVTSAQKNPTAFYLCASSIDERKGADTQYFGPGTRLTVL.

This clonotype was detected ten times or more. CDR3 in amino acids: CASSRSEFISGNTIYF. CDR3 coding DNA: TGTGCCAGCAGCCGGTCGGAATTTATCTCTGGAAACACCATATATTTT. The chain couples TRBV6-1 to TRBJ1-3; D ambiguous. V lost 6 bases to trimming and J lost 0 bases, with 15 bases between them. Germline lookup yields CDR1 MNHNS and CDR2 SASEGT. The CDR3 runs 16 residues.

This clonotype was picked up many times. The rearrangement uses TRBV5-5 and TRBJ2-7; either TRBD1 or TRBD2 may fit D (5 bases each). The CDR3 sequence is 14 residues long. In germline, CDR1 is SGHKS, CDR2 YYEKEE (reference sequence). V gave up 2 bases and J gave up 10 bases, with 19 bases separating them. The CDR3: CASSFGAGEMEQYF. Here the CDR3 DNA reads TGTGCCAGCAGCTTCGGGGCTGGAGAGATGGAACAGTACTTC.

This clonotype has at least ten counts. This chain joins TRBV20-1 and TRBJ2-3, with TRBD2 matching 12 bases. With 0 bases clipped from V and 2 bases from J, the junction kept 3 bases outside the gene matches. Germline V gene sequence: CDR1 DFQATT, CDR2 SNEGSKA (reference sequence). This CDR3 is built from 16 residues. The CDR3 is CSARDPSGGATDTQYF. CDR3 nucleotides: TGCAGTGCTAGAGATCCTAGCGGGGGGGCCACAGATACGCAGTATTTT.

This clonotype was found many times. The J gene is TRBJ1-2, the V gene TRBV4-3, with a weak D call TRBD1 (6 bases). The CDR3 totals 14 residues. Trimming stripped 0 bases from V and 6 bases from J, with 11 bases between. CDR1 LGHNA and CDR2 YSLEER come from the germline V gene. CDR3 DNA: TGCGCCAGCAGCCAAGACGACAGGTTGAATGGCTACACCTTC. This encodes CASSQDDRLNGYTF.

This clonotype was seen many times. The chain has TRBV3-1 and TRBJ1-2, with 10 positions matching TRBD1. This CDR3 is built from 16 residues. Trimming cost V 4 bases and J 3 bases; bases outside gene matches: 8. Germline assignment: CDR1 LGHDT and CDR2 YNNKEL (reference sequence). The CDR3 nucleotides are TGTGCCAGCAGCCCTCCGGGACAGGGGAAGTACTATGGCTACACCTTC. Translation gives CASSPPGQGKYYGYTF.

The CDR3 sequence is CAISDTLLSGNTIYF. DNA for the CDR3: TGTGCCATCAGTGATACATTGCTCTCTGGAAACACCATATATTTT. This chain uses TRBV10-3 with TRBJ1-3; D is uncertain. This CDR3 is built from 15 residues. Germline V gene lookup returns CDR1 ENHRY and CDR2 SYGVKD. V lost 3 bases to trimming and J lost 0 bases, with 9 bases between them.

This chain uses TRBV4-2 with TRBJ2-2; D not resolved. The CDR3 runs to 15 residues. V was clipped by 1 base and J by 4 bases, with 10 bases between them. In germline, CDR1 is LGHNA, CDR2 YNFKEQ. The DNA of the CDR3 is TGTGCCAGCAGCCAAGGTACCGTGGGCACCGGGGAGCTGTTTTTT. Its translation: CASSQGTVGTGELFF.

This clonotype has at least ten counts. This chain connects TRBV4-1 to TRBJ2-1, with D perhaps TRBD2 (6 bases). Trimming removed 0 bases from V and 5 bases from J, with 11 bases in between. This CDR3 is built from 15 residues. Germline-derived CDR1 and CDR2 are MGHRA and YSYEKL. The CDR3 DNA sequence: TGCGCCAGCAGCCAAGATACTAGCACCCACAATGAGCAGTTCTTC. It specifies CASSQDTSTHNEQFF.

This clonotype showed up just a few times. V gene TRBV27 combines with J gene TRBJ2-3; 9 nucleotides agree with TRBD2. From germline, CDR1 is MNHEY and CDR2 SMNVEV (reference sequence). The CDR3 spans 15 residues. Trimming removed 5 bases from V and 1 base from J; junction bases left unmatched: 4. The CDR3 DNA sequence: TGTGCCAGCAGTCCCCGGACTAGCGGCACAGATACGCAGTATTTT. It translates to CASSPRTSGTDTQYF.

This clonotype was seen repeatedly, ten times or more. The rearrangement joins TRBV19 to TRBJ2-6; TRBD1 aligns across 9 bases. The germline gives CDR1 LNHDA, CDR2 SQIVND (reference sequence). The CDR3 extends over 17 amino acids. V lost 6 bases to trimming and J lost 0 bases; unmatched junction nucleotides: 6. The CDR3 reads CASRETGGSSGANVLTF. DNA of the CDR3: TGTGCCAGTAGGGAGACAGGGGGAAGCTCTGGGGCCAACGTCCTGACTTTC.

This clonotype was seen repeatedly, ten times or more. V and J are TRBV9 and TRBJ2-4; D not resolved. CDR1 and CDR2 from the germline V gene are SGDLS and YYNGEE. The CDR3 length is 16 residues. Trimming cost V 1 base and J 4 bases, with 15 bases left between them. CDR3: CASSVRPDKGKNIQYF. DNA for the CDR3: TGTGCCAGCAGCGTAAGGCCCGACAAGGGAAAAAACATTCAGTACTTC.